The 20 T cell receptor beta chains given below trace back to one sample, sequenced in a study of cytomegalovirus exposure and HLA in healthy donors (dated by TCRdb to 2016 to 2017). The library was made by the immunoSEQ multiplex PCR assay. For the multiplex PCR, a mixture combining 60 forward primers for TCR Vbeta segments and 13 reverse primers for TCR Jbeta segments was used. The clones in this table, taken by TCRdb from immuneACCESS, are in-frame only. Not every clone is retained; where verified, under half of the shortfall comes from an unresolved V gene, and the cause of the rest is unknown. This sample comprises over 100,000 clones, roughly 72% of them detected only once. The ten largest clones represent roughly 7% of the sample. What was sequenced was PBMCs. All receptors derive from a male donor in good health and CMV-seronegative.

The CDR3 loop reads CASSLGSGVSDTQYF. CDR3 sequence (DNA): TGCGCCAGCAGCTTGGGGTCGGGAGTCTCAGATACGCAGTATTTT. The gene calls are TRBV5-1 and TRBJ2-3; a possible D gene is TRBD2 (6 bases). The germline V gene has CDR1 SGHRS and CDR2 YFSETQ. V was clipped by 0 bases and J by 4 bases, with 12 bases between them. The CDR3 sequence is 15 residues long. Variable domain in full (rest from reference TRBV5-1 and TRBJ2-3): KAGVTQTPRYLIKTRGQQVTLSCSPISGHRSVSWYQQTPGQGLQFLFEYFSETQRNKGNFPGRFSGRQFSNSRSEMNVSTLELGDSALYLCASSLGSGVSDTQYFGPGTRLTVL.

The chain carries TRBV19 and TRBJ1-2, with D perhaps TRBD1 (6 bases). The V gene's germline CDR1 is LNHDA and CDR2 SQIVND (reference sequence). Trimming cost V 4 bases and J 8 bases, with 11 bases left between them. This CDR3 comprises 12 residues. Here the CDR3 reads CASSTTGIGYTF. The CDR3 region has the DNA TGTGCCAGTAGTACTACAGGGATCGGCTACACCTTC. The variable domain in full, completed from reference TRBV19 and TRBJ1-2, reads DGGITQSPKYLFRKEGQNVTLSCEQNLNHDAMYWYRQDPGQGLRLIYYSQIVNDFQKGDIAEGYSVSREKKESFPLTVTSAQKNPTAFYLCASSTTGIGYTFGSGTRLTVV.

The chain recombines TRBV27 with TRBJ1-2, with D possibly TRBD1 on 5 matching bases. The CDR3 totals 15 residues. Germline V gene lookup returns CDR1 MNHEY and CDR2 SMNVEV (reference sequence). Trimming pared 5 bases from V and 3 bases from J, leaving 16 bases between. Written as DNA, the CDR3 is TGTGCCAGCAGTCCCTGGGCAGGGCGCGACTATGGCTACACCTTC. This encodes CASSPWAGRDYGYTF.

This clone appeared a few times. CDR3 DNA: TGTGCCAGCAGCGTATCAGGGTTCAATGAGCAGTTCTTC. The encoded protein is CASSVSGFNEQFF. The V call is TRBV9, the J call TRBJ2-1; D perhaps matches TRBD1 (5 bases). Trimming shortened V by 1 base and J by 6 bases, and 8 bases separated the two germline ends. CDR1 SGDLS and CDR2 YYNGEE come from the germline V gene. This CDR3 spans 13 amino acids.

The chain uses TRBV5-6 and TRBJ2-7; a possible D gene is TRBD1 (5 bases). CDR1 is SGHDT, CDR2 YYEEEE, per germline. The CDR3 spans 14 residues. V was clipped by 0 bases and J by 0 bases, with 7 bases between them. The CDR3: CASSLGRVSYEQYF. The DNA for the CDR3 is TGTGCCAGCAGCTTGGGCAGGGTCTCCTACGAGCAGTACTTC.

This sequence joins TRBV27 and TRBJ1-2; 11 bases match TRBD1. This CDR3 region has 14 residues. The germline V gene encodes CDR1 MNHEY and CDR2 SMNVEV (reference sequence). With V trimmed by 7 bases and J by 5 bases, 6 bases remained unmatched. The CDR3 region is CASTRTGGGYGYTF. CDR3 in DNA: TGTGCCAGCACCAGGACAGGGGGCGGGTATGGCTACACCTTC.

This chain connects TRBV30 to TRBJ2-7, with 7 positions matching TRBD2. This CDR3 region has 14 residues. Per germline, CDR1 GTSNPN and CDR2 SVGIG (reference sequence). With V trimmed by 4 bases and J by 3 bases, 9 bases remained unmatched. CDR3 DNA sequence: TGTGCCTGGACCCGAGGCGGGAGCCTCTACGAGCAGTACTTC. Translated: CAWTRGGSLYEQYF.

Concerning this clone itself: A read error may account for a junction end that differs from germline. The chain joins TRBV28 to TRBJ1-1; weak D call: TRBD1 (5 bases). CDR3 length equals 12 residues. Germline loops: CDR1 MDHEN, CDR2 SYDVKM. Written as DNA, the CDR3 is TGTGCCAGCAGAGGAGGGGTCCTGAGCAATATCTTT. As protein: CASRGGVLSNIF.

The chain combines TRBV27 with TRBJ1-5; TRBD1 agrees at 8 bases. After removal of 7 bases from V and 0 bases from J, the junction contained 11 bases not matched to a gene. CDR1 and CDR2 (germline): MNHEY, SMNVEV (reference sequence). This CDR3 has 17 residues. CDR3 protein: CASTTTGEGVSNQPQHF. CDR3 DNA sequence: TGTGCCAGCACCACGACAGGGGAGGGGGTTAGCAATCAGCCCCAGCATTTT.

The CDR3 loop is CATSTLPRDRTYEQYF. As DNA, the CDR3 is TGTGCCACCAGCACCCTTCCAAGGGACAGAACCTACGAGCAGTACTTC. The genes are TRBV15 and TRBJ2-7; 7 bases are a match to TRBD1. Germline lookup yields CDR1 LNHNV and CDR2 YYDKDF (reference sequence). The CDR3 contains 16 residues. With 4 bases clipped from V and 2 bases from J, the junction kept 11 bases outside the gene matches.

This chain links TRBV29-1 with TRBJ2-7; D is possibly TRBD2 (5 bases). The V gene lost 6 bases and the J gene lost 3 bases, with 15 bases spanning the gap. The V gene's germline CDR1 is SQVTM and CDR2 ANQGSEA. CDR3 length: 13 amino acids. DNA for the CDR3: TGCAGCGTCCTCGTCGGGGTAGTCTACGAGCAGTACTTC. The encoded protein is CSVLVGVVYEQYF.

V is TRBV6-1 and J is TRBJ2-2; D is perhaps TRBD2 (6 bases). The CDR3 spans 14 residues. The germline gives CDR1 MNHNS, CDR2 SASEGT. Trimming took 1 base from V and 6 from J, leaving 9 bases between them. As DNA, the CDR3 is TGTGCCAGCAGTGAAGTAGGGGAGGCCGGGGAGCTGTTTTTT. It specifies CASSEVGEAGELFF.

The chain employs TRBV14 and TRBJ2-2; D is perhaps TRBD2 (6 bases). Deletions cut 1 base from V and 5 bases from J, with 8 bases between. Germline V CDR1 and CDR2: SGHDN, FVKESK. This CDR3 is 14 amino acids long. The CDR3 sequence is CASSQVGTTGELFF. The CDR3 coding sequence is TGTGCCAGCAGCCAAGTTGGGACTACCGGGGAGCTGTTTTTT.

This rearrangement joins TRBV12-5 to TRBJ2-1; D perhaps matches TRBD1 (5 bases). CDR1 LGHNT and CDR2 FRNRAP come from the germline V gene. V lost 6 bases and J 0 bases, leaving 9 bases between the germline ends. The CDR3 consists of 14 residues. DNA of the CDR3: TGTGCTAGTGGAGCAGGGATCTCCTACAATGAGCAGTTCTTC. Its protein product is CASGAGISYNEQFF.

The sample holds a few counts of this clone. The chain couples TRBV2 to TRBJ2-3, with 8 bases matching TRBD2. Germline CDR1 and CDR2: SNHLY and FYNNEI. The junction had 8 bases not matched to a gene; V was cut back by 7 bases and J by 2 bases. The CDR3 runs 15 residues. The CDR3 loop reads CASKGGGGNTDTQYF. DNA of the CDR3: TGTGCCAGCAAGGGCGGCGGGGGGAACACAGATACGCAGTATTTT.

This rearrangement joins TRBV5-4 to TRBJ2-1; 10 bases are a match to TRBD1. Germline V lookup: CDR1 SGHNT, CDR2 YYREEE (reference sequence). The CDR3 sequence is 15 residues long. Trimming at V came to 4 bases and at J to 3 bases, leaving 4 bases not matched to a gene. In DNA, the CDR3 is TGTGCCAGCAGCCTAGGACAGGGGGTCTACAATGAGCAGTTCTTC. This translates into CASSLGQGVYNEQFF.

In nucleotides, the CDR3 is TGCGCCAGCGCGATACAGGGTTCCGGGGAGCTGTTTTTT. Protein: CASAIQGSGELFF. The chain is built from TRBV5-1 and TRBJ2-2; D might be TRBD1 (6 bases). The CDR3 totals 13 residues. Germline CDR1 SGHRS, CDR2 YFSETQ. V gave up 7 bases and J gave up 6 bases, with 13 bases separating them.

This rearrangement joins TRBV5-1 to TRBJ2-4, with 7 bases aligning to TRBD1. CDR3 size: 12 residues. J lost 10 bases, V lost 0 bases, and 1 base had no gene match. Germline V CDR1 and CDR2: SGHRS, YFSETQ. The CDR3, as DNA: TGCGCCAGCAGCTTGGACAGGGGTATTCAGTACTTC. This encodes CASSLDRGIQYF.

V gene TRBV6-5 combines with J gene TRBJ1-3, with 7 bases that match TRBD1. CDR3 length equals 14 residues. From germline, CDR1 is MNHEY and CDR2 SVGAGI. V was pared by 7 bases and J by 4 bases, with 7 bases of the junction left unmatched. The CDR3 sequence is CASKGTGVGNTIYF. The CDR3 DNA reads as TGTGCCAGCAAGGGAACAGGGGTCGGAAACACCATATATTTT.

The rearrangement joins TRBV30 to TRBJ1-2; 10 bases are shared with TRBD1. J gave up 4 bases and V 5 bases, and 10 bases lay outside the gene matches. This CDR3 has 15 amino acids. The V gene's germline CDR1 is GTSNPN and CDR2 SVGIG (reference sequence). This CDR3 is CAWETGGAFGYGYTF. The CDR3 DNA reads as TGTGCCTGGGAGACAGGGGGCGCATTTGGCTATGGCTACACCTTC. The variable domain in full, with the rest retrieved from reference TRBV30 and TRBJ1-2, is SQTIHQWPATLVQPVGSPLSLECTVEGTSNPNLYWYRQAAGRGLQLLFYSVGIGQISSEVPQNLSASRPQDRQFILSSKKLLLSDSGFYLCAWETGGAFGYGYTFGSGTRLTVV.